These 27 T cell receptor beta chains came from one sample sequenced in a study of blood T cell repertoires in COVID-19. Sequencing used immunoSEQ multiplex PCR; TCRdb keeps in-frame clones, though not all of them. The sample yields some 40,000 clones, around nine tenths seen once. Source material: peripheral blood. Receptors originate from a man aged 65-85 years with acute or convalescent COVID-19.

The chain joins TRBV4-1 to TRBJ1-2; D is possibly TRBD1 (5 bases). The germline V and J ends were trimmed by 4 bases and 4 bases, with 13 bases remaining between them. The germline V gene encodes CDR1 MGHRA and CDR2 YSYEKL. This CDR3 spans 14 amino acids. CDR3 DNA sequence: TGCGCCAGCAGCCGAACGACAGATAGCTATGGCTACACCTTC. Translated: CASSRTTDSYGYTF.

CDR3 DNA: TGCGCCAGCAGCCACCGGACAGGCAGCTATGGCTACACCTTC. Its translation: CASSHRTGSYGYTF. The chain carries TRBV4-3 and TRBJ1-2, with 7 bases that match TRBD1. The germline gives CDR1 LGHNA, CDR2 YSLEER. This CDR3 spans 14 amino acids. After removal of 3 bases from V and 4 bases from J, the junction contained 5 bases not matched to a gene.

The chain uses TRBV6-5 and TRBJ1-1; 7 bases are shared with TRBD1. V was pared by 2 bases and J by 8 bases, with 11 bases of the junction left unmatched. There are 15 residues in the CDR3. Germline CDR1 reads MNHEY; CDR2 reads SVGAGI. The CDR3 region is CASSYDGTVNREAFF. CDR3 DNA sequence: TGTGCCAGCAGTTACGACGGGACAGTCAATCGGGAAGCTTTCTTT.

The chain is built from TRBV28 and TRBJ1-2; a weak D match, TRBD1 (5 bases). Trimming shortened V by 6 bases and J by 4 bases, and 18 bases separated the two germline ends. Germline CDR1 is MDHEN and CDR2 is SYDVKM. This CDR3 has 15 residues. The CDR3 here is CASSPGGTGLYGYTF. In DNA, the CDR3 is TGTGCCAGCAGCCCCGGCGGGACGGGTCTCTATGGCTACACCTTC.

The chain couples TRBV10-2 to TRBJ2-2, with 10 bases fitting TRBD2. The CDR3 is made up of 16 amino acids. Trimming removed 3 bases from V and 2 bases from J; junction bases left unmatched: 3. Per germline, CDR1 WSHSY and CDR2 SAAADI. CDR3 bases: TGCGCCAGCAGTGACACTAGCGGGACTAACACCGGGGAGCTGTTTTTT. It codes for CASSDTSGTNTGELFF.

The genes are TRBV6-5 and TRBJ2-5; D might be TRBD2 (5 bases). The germline V gene has CDR1 MNHEY and CDR2 SVGAGI. CDR3 length equals 13 residues. The V end lost 4 bases, the J end lost 6 bases, and 12 bases lay between the germline ends. CDR3 residues: CASSSGPGKTQYF. The CDR3 DNA is TGTGCCAGCAGTTCCGGACCCGGGAAGACCCAGTACTTC.

In DNA, the CDR3 is TGTGCCAGCAGTTCCCGACTAGCGGGAACTTTATACGAGCAGTACTTC. It specifies CASSSRLAGTLYEQYF. This chain joins TRBV28 and TRBJ2-7; 11 bases agree with TRBD2. V trimming: 4 bases; J trimming: 4 bases; junction bases outside the gene matches: 9. The CDR3 is 16 amino acids. The germline gives CDR1 MDHEN, CDR2 SYDVKM.

A single count supports this clone. V usage is TRBV7-8 and J usage is TRBJ2-1; weak D call: TRBD2 (7 bases). The CDR3 extends over 14 amino acids. CDR1 is SGHVS, CDR2 FQNEAQ, per germline. Trimming removed 7 bases at V and 4 bases at J, with 14 bases between. In nucleotides, the CDR3 is TGTGCCAGCATAAGGGAGGGGGGTTACAATGAGCAGTTCTTC. Translated: CASIREGGYNEQFF.

The gene calls are TRBV7-2 and TRBJ1-1; TRBD1 might be the D (5 bases). The CDR3 is made up of 16 amino acids. CDR1 SGHTA and CDR2 FQGNSA come from the germline V gene. With 0 bases removed from V and 0 bases from J, the gap between germline ends came to 11 bases. CDR3 sequence (DNA): TGTGCCAGCAGCTTAGCCAGGGCGGAGATGAACACTGAAGCTTTCTTT. It encodes CASSLARAEMNTEAFF.

This clone was seen only once. The chain is built from TRBV27 and TRBJ2-1; 7 nucleotides match TRBD2. This CDR3 has 16 residues. Germline V gene lookup returns CDR1 MNHEY and CDR2 SMNVEV (reference sequence). V lost 3 bases and J lost 4; bases outside the gene matches: 9. As DNA, the CDR3 is TGTGCCAGCAGTTTCGCTACTAGCGTACCTTACAATGAGCAGTTCTTC. Protein: CASSFATSVPYNEQFF.

This chain joins TRBV6-2 or TRBV6-3 and TRBJ2-3; 10 nucleotides align to TRBD2. The CDR3 extends over 17 amino acids. V trimming: 5 bases; J trimming: 7 bases; junction bases outside the gene matches: 15. Germline loops: CDR1 MNHEY, CDR2 SVGEGT. The CDR3, as DNA: TGTGCCAGCAGTGGGGGACTAGCGAGAGGAAGCACGAATACGCAGTATTTT. This encodes CASSGGLARGSTNTQYF.

V usage is TRBV3-1 (or the pseudogene TRBV3-2) and J usage is TRBJ1-3; D is ambiguous. Germline loops: CDR1 LGHDT, CDR2 YNNKEL (reference sequence). V shed 0 bases and J shed 4 bases, with 7 bases lying between them. CDR3 size: 14 residues. CDR3 amino acids: CASSQDGVGNTIYF. The CDR3 DNA reads as TGTGCCAGCAGCCAAGACGGGGTAGGAAACACCATATATTTT.

The chain uses TRBV7-6 and TRBJ1-1; maybe TRBD1 (6 bases). The CDR3 totals 14 residues. The V gene lost 0 bases and the J gene lost 6 bases, with 11 bases spanning the gap. CDR1 is SGHVS and CDR2 is FNYEAQ in the germline V gene. CDR3 protein: CASSLAIGGAEAFF. The CDR3 nucleotides read TGTGCCAGCAGCTTAGCGATAGGGGGAGCTGAAGCTTTCTTT.

On this clone itself: The junction does not match germline at one end; this may be a read error. The chain links TRBV4-1 to TRBJ1-5; D unresolved. Germline values: CDR1 MGHRA, CDR2 YSYEKL. The CDR3 is made up of 13 amino acids. DNA for the CDR3: TGCGCCAGTAGCCCCCCGGAGGATCAGCCCCAGCATTTT. This sequence encodes CASSPPEDQPQHF.

CDR3 in DNA: TGTGCCAGCAGTAGACCAGGAATCTCCTACAATGAGCAGTTCTTC. This sequence encodes CASSRPGISYNEQFF. This chain links TRBV27 with TRBJ2-1; D not resolved. V was shortened by 5 bases and J by 0 bases, with 11 bases between the two germline ends. The CDR3 loop spans 15 amino acids. The germline gives CDR1 MNHEY, CDR2 SMNVEV (reference sequence).

CDR3 in DNA: TGTGCCAGCAGTTTCGGGATGAGCTCCTATAATTCACCCCTCCACTTT. Its protein product is CASSFGMSSYNSPLHF. This chain joins TRBV6-5 and TRBJ1-6; D remains ambiguous. In germline, CDR1 is MNHEY, CDR2 SVGAGI. V gave up 4 bases and J gave up 0 bases, with 10 bases separating them. This CDR3 contains 16 residues.

The DNA of the CDR3 is TGCGCCAGCAGCCGAGAGAGCTCCTACAATGAGCAGTTCTTC. Translated, it gives CASSRESSYNEQFF. The chain joins TRBV4-3 to TRBJ2-1; D remains unclear. This CDR3 spans 14 amino acids. From germline, CDR1 is LGHNA and CDR2 YSLEER. The V end was cut by 4 bases, the J end by 0 bases, with 7 bases between.

The CDR3 bases are TGTGCCACCTCCCAGCGGACCACCGGGGAGCTGTTTTTT. It is translated as CATSQRTTGELFF. The V and J genes are TRBV19 and TRBJ2-2; tentatively, D is TRBD2 (5 bases). Between the trimmed V and J ends, which lost 10 bases and 4 bases, there was a span of 13 bases. In germline, CDR1 is LNHDA, CDR2 SQIVND (reference sequence). This CDR3 has 13 amino acids.

The chain carries TRBV19 and TRBJ2-7; 11 bases are a match to TRBD2. The V gene's germline CDR1 is LNHDA and CDR2 SQIVND (reference sequence). The J segment lost 2 bases and the V segment lost 1 base, leaving 10 bases of the junction unmatched. The CDR3 length is 18 residues. The CDR3 region is CASSIVGPGTSGTYEQYF. The DNA of the CDR3 is TGTGCCAGTAGTATAGTCGGTCCCGGGACTAGCGGTACCTACGAGCAGTACTTC.

This chain uses TRBV27 with TRBJ1-2; 10 positions agree with TRBD1. The germline V gene encodes CDR1 MNHEY and CDR2 SMNVEV (reference sequence). J gave up 7 bases and V 3 bases, and 8 bases lay outside the gene matches. The CDR3 consists of 15 residues. Here the CDR3 DNA reads TGTGCCAGCAGTTTTGATCCCGGGACAGGGGCTGGCTACACCTTC. This gives the protein CASSFDPGTGAGYTF.

The chain links TRBV19 to TRBJ1-1; D is unclear. Germline CDR1 and CDR2: LNHDA and SQIVND (reference sequence). The CDR3 is 16 residues long. The ends were cut back, 7 bases at V and 3 bases at J, with 21 bases in the middle. The CDR3 coding sequence is TGTGCCAGTAACGATAGGAACCGCGGGGTTTACACTGAAGCTTTCTTT. Amino acids: CASNDRNRGVYTEAFF.

This chain connects TRBV12-3 or TRBV12-4 to TRBJ1-2; TRBD1 matches 8 bases. The V gene end was trimmed by 3 bases and the J gene end by 7 bases; junction bases not matched to a gene: 4. The CDR3 runs 13 residues. Here the CDR3 DNA reads TGTGCCAGCAGTTTCCGACAGGGGAGTGGCTACACCTTC. The encoded protein is CASSFRQGSGYTF.

V is TRBV7-9 and J is TRBJ1-1, with D uncertain. Germline CDR1 reads SEHNR; CDR2 reads FQNEAQ (reference sequence). Between the trimmed V and J ends, which lost 5 bases and 3 bases, there was a span of 10 bases. The CDR3 length is 13 residues. CDR3 coding DNA: TGTGCCAGCAGCCCTATTGCCGACACTGAAGCTTTCTTT. It codes for CASSPIADTEAFF.

V is TRBV9 and J is TRBJ1-2; 10 bases map to TRBD1. The CDR3 totals 16 residues. Trimming at V came to 4 bases and at J to 0 bases, leaving 6 bases not matched to a gene. Germline CDR1 SGDLS, CDR2 YYNGEE. In nucleotides, the CDR3 is TGTGCCAGCAGCCCCGGGACAGGGGCGCCTAACTATGGCTACACCTTC. Residues: CASSPGTGAPNYGYTF.

The chain carries TRBV27 and TRBJ2-1, with TRBD1 matching over 7 bases. Germline V gene sequence: CDR1 MNHEY, CDR2 SMNVEV (reference sequence). Trimming cost V 1 base and J 6 bases; bases outside gene matches: 6. This CDR3 comprises 15 residues. CDR3 residues: CASSLFGQVLNEQFF. For the CDR3, the DNA is TGTGCCAGCAGTTTATTTGGACAGGTCCTCAATGAGCAGTTCTTC.

The V call is TRBV11-1, the J call TRBJ1-4; the match to TRBD1 covers 10 bases. This CDR3 contains 16 residues. Germline lookup yields CDR1 SGHAT and CDR2 FQDESV (reference sequence). The V gene end was trimmed by 5 bases and the J gene end by 0 bases; junction bases not matched to a gene: 3. The CDR3 region is CASSRGQGTTNEKLFF. CDR3 nucleotide sequence: TGTGCCAGCAGCCGGGGACAGGGGACAACTAATGAAAAACTGTTTTTT. The full variable domain, its missing parts supplied by reference TRBV11-1 and TRBJ1-4, is EAEVAQSPRYKITEKSQAVAFWCDPISGHATLYWYRQILGQGPELLVQFQDESVVDDSQLPKDRFSAERLKGVDSTLKIQPAELGDSAMYLCASSRGQGTTNEKLFFGSGTQLSVL.

The chain joins TRBV2 to TRBJ1-5; 8 bases are a match to TRBD1. V shed 4 bases and J 5 bases; nucleotides not matched to a gene: 1. CDR1 is SNHLY, CDR2 FYNNEI, per germline. This CDR3 is built from 13 residues. CDR3 nucleotide sequence: TGTGCCAGCAGTGGGGACAGGTATCAGCCCCAGCATTTT. Translation: CASSGDRYQPQHF.